These 12 T cell receptor beta chains share one sample of origin, sequenced in a study of blood T cell repertoires in COVID-19. Assay used: immunoSEQ multiplex PCR; TCRdb lists only in-frame clones, some missing. This table holds some 200,000 clones, 84% found once. The source material was peripheral blood. The receptors shown here come from a woman in her sixties or seventies who had recovered from COVID-19.

The chain employs TRBV3-1 (or the pseudogene TRBV3-2) and TRBJ1-2; D gene uncertain. V lost 4 bases and J lost 6, with 15 bases in between. Germline V CDR1 and CDR2: LGHDT, YNNKEL (reference sequence). The CDR3 length is 14 residues. The CDR3 nucleotides read TGTGCCAGCAGCCGCGAGGGCAGGTATAATGGCTACACCTTC. It specifies CASSREGRYNGYTF.

The J gene is TRBJ2-7, the V gene TRBV6-1; 13 bases agree with TRBD2. V was clipped by 4 bases and J by 0 bases; unmatched bases: 6. Germline CDR1 is MNHNS and CDR2 is SASEGT. The CDR3 extends over 17 amino acids. The DNA of the CDR3 is TGTGCCAGCAGTGCCCGACTAGCGGGGGGAAACTCCTACGAGCAGTACTTC. It translates to CASSARLAGGNSYEQYF.

The chain links TRBV7-2 to TRBJ2-1, with TRBD2 identical over 16 bases. The CDR3 consists of 19 residues. The germline CDR1 and CDR2 sequences are SGHTA and FQGNSA. The ends lost 4 bases at V and 7 bases at J; junction bases unmatched: 13. The CDR3 DNA follows: TGTGCCAGCAGCTCTTCTCCCGGGACTAGCGGGGGGGCCAGTAATGAGCAGTTCTTC. Protein sequence: CASSSSPGTSGGASNEQFF.

The chain carries TRBV24-1 and TRBJ2-3; 8 bases match TRBD1. The CDR3 is 15 residues long. Germline CDR1 and CDR2: KGHDR and SFDVKD. The ends lost 4 bases at V and 5 bases at J; junction bases unmatched: 7. The DNA of the CDR3 is TGTGCCACCAGTGACACAGGACAGGGTCAAGATACGCAGTATTTT. It yields the protein CATSDTGQGQDTQYF.

CDR3 in amino acids: CASGLAGALSTDTQYF. The DNA for the CDR3 is TGTGCCAGTGGACTAGCGGGGGCGCTTTCGACAGATACGCAGTATTTT. The genes are TRBV2 and TRBJ2-3, with TRBD2 identical over 13 bases. The CDR3 has 16 residues. J was trimmed by 3 bases and V by 9 bases; bases with no gene match: 9. Per the germline V gene, CDR1 is SNHLY and CDR2 is FYNNEI.

The CDR3 DNA is TGTGCCACCGGACGGGAGAACACTGAAGCTTTCTTT. Translated: CATGRENTEAFF. V usage is TRBV6-5 and J usage is TRBJ1-1, with D unclear. V was cut by 10 bases and J by 1 base, with 10 bases left in between. Germline CDR1 MNHEY, CDR2 SVGAGI. There are 12 residues in the CDR3.

The CDR3 here is CAWSYGGEGETQYF. CDR3 DNA: TGTGCCTGGAGTTATGGGGGGGAGGGCGAGACCCAGTACTTC. This rearrangement joins TRBV30 to TRBJ2-5, with 7 bases identical to TRBD2. The CDR3 has 14 amino acids. CDR1 is GTSNPN, CDR2 SVGIG, per germline (reference sequence). The V gene end was trimmed by 2 bases and the J gene end by 5 bases; junction bases not matched to a gene: 8.

This sequence joins TRBV2 and TRBJ1-1; D uncertain. V lost 2 bases and J lost 2, with 6 bases in between. Per the germline V gene, CDR1 is SNHLY and CDR2 is FYNNEI. The CDR3 has 13 amino acids. The CDR3 loop is CASSEQVNTEAFF. The CDR3 region has the DNA TGTGCCAGCAGTGAACAGGTTAACACTGAAGCTTTCTTT. The full variable domain, rest sourced from reference TRBV2 and TRBJ1-1, is EPEVTQTPSHQVTQMGQEVILRCVPISNHLYFYWYRQILGQKVEFLVSFYNNEISEKSEIFDDQFSVERPDGSNFTLKIRSTKLEDSAMYFCASSEQVNTEAFFGQGTRLTVV.

The gene calls are TRBV7-6 and TRBJ2-5; 7 nucleotides agree with TRBD1. Trimming removed 5 bases from V and 5 bases from J; junction bases left unmatched: 11. Germline V gene sequence: CDR1 SGHVS, CDR2 FNYEAQ. CDR3 length: 15 amino acids. CDR3 region: CASSLRTGVDETQYF. The CDR3 bases are TGTGCCAGCAGCCTTCGTACAGGGGTGGATGAGACCCAGTACTTC.

The V and J genes are TRBV24-1 and TRBJ2-5; 9 positions agree with TRBD2. Germline V lookup: CDR1 KGHDR, CDR2 SFDVKD. The trim removed 3 bases at V and 2 bases at J, leaving 9 bases unmatched. This CDR3 has 17 amino acids. The CDR3 loop is CATSDGGAGGYQETQYF. The DNA of the CDR3 is TGTGCCACCAGTGATGGGGGAGCGGGGGGCTATCAAGAGACCCAGTACTTC.

The gene calls are TRBV5-1 and TRBJ1-1, with 11 nucleotides matching TRBD1. V lost 4 bases, J lost 5 bases, and 16 bases stayed unmatched. The germline V gene has CDR1 SGHRS and CDR2 YFSETQ. The CDR3 extends over 18 amino acids. Here the CDR3 reads CASSLPSGTGGFGTEAFF. The CDR3 DNA is TGCGCCAGCAGCCTTCCCTCCGGGACAGGGGGTTTTGGAACTGAAGCTTTCTTT.

CDR3 amino acids: CASSSGGASMNTEAFF. In nucleotides, the CDR3 is TGTGCCAGCAGCTCGGGGGGGGCCTCCATGAACACTGAAGCTTTCTTT. The genes are TRBV5-4 and TRBJ1-1; maybe TRBD1 (6 bases). The V gene lost 3 bases and the J gene lost 0 bases, with 15 bases spanning the gap. Germline-derived CDR1 and CDR2 are SGHNT and YYREEE (reference sequence). The CDR3 has 16 residues.